This T cell receptor beta chain was found in a study of long-term antiretroviral therapy in people with HIV. Findings of the study overall: In HIV, the repertoires covered a tighter span of CDR3 lengths than in controls. Clones that had undergone expansion before ART prevailed in the repertoire throughout all time points.

Germline CDR1 MGHRA, CDR2 YSYEKL. The CDR3 consists of 17 residues. V lost 4 bases and J lost 0, with 16 bases in between. An immunoSEQ assay, version v3.0, was performed at survey level. Using immunoSEQ multiplex PCR, the repertoire was profiled, and TCRdb retains in-frame clones only, with some absent. The sample lists 9,000 to 13,000 clones, around 89% occurring once. About this clone: Its antigen is not identified.

Each HIV-infected participant was given treatment in the United States. The material was unsorted PBMCs, obtained 0.2 years before starting antiretroviral therapy. This receptor was obtained from a middle-aged woman with HIV. V and J are TRBV4-1 and TRBJ1-5; D unresolved. CDR3 sequence reads: CASSPSFSVNSNQPQHF. CDR3 DNA: TGCGCCAGCAGCCCATCCTTTTCCGTTAATAGCAATCAGCCCCAGCATTTT.